The 31 T cell receptor beta chains given below trace back to one sample, sequenced in a study of T cells in Graves' hyperthyroidism and ophthalmopathy. Amplification targeted TCR beta CDR3 regions from RNA transcripts. In the first-round RT-PCR of the TCR CDR3, the HTBI primer set was used. TCRdb processed the multiplex PCR reads anew with MiXCR; each CDR3 protein has one entry. The data show about half a million distinct CDR3 sequences, with about 20% seen just once and less than 55% held by the top ten. The sample was blood. All receptors derive from a man aged 35-49 years with Graves' ophthalmopathy.

The table lists this clonotype with many counts. The V call is TRBV6-1, the J call TRBJ2-1, with D perhaps TRBD2 (5 bases). The CDR3 sequence is 15 residues long. The V and J ends lost 1 base and 0 bases respectively, with 7 bases between them. Germline lookup yields CDR1 MNHNS and CDR2 SASEGT. CDR3: CASSEGTRSYNEQFF. CDR3 DNA: TGTGCCAGCAGTGAAGGGACTCGCTCCTACAATGAGCAGTTCTTC.

This clonotype was detected many times. The J gene is TRBJ2-1, the V gene TRBV6-5, with TRBD2 matching 11 bases. V lost 2 bases, J lost 2 bases, and 5 bases stayed unmatched. Germline V gene data show CDR1 as MNHEY and CDR2 as SVGAGI. The CDR3 loop spans 17 amino acids. This CDR3 is CASSYRRLAGTYNEQFF. CDR3 sequence (DNA): TGTGCCAGCAGTTACCGTAGACTAGCGGGGACCTACAATGAGCAGTTCTTC.

Points on this clonotype: A much larger clonotype is one base distant, so this may be a read error. V and J are TRBV27 and TRBJ2-5; a weak D match, TRBD2 (5 bases). Germline CDR1 and CDR2: MNHEY and SMNVEV (reference sequence). V gave up 5 bases and J gave up 0 bases, with 10 bases separating them. The CDR3 sequence is 14 residues long. CDR3 sequence reads: CASSRTQHQETQYF. The CDR3 DNA reads TGTGCCAGCAGTCGGACTCAGCACCAAGAGACCCAGTACTTC.

This clonotype was counted many times. The J gene is TRBJ2-5, the V gene TRBV29-1, with TRBD2 matching 9 bases. CDR3 length: 12 residues. V lost 4 bases to trimming and J lost 4 bases; unmatched junction nucleotides: 1. The germline V gene has CDR1 SQVTM and CDR2 ANQGSEA. As DNA, the CDR3 is TGCAGCGTTGCGCGGGAGGGAGAGACCCAGTACTTC. Translating gives CSVAREGETQYF. The variable domain in full, completed from reference TRBV29-1 and TRBJ2-5, reads SAVISQKPSRDICQRGTSLTIQCQVDSQVTMMFWYRQQPGQSLTLIATANQGSEATYESGFVIDKFPISRPNLTFSTLTVSNMSPEDSSIYLCSVAREGETQYFGPGTRLLVL.

This clonotype was recorded at least ten times. The V and J genes are TRBV6-1 and TRBJ2-7; D is possibly TRBD1 (6 bases). The length of the CDR3 is 12 residues. The V end was cut by 6 bases, the J end by 2 bases, with 8 bases between. Germline lookup yields CDR1 MNHNS and CDR2 SASEGT. The CDR3 DNA reads as TGTGCCAGCAGGAGGGACACCTACGAGCAGTACTTC. This codes for CASRRDTYEQYF.

The table lists this clonotype with a few counts. The CDR3 DNA reads as TGTGCCAGCAGTTTGCTCCGGGGGCTCGGCAATCAGCCCCAGCATTTT. Encoded protein: CASSLLRGLGNQPQHF. V is TRBV28 and J is TRBJ1-5, with a tentative D call TRBD1 (6 bases). V shed 3 bases and J shed 2 bases, with 14 bases lying between them. Germline V lookup: CDR1 MDHEN, CDR2 SYDVKM. The CDR3 has 16 residues.

CDR3: CASSVGTGRSVETQYF. CDR3 sequence (DNA): TGTGCCAGCAGTGTCGGGACAGGGAGATCCGTGGAGACCCAGTACTTC. The chain joins TRBV2 to TRBJ2-5; 9 bases are a match to TRBD1. V shed 4 bases and J 5 bases; nucleotides not matched to a gene: 11. Germline-derived CDR1 and CDR2 are SNHLY and FYNNEI. The CDR3 runs 16 residues.

In this sample, this clonotype turned up many times. The chain employs TRBV7-9 and TRBJ1-2, with no clear D. CDR1 and CDR2 from the germline V gene are SEHNR and FQNEAQ (reference sequence). V was shortened by 5 bases and J by 1 base, with 11 bases between the two germline ends. The CDR3 length is 14 residues. CDR3 nucleotide sequence: TGTGCCAGCAGCCTACCCGACAATAACTATGGCTACACCTTC. It codes for CASSLPDNNYGYTF.

The gene calls are TRBV27 and TRBJ2-1, with D perhaps TRBD1 (6 bases). This CDR3 is built from 17 residues. CDR1 and CDR2 (germline): MNHEY, SMNVEV (reference sequence). The V end was cut by 10 bases, the J end by 1 base, with 23 bases between. CDR3 sequence (DNA): TGTGCCAACCCCCCGGGACAAGTCCACCCTTCCTACAATGAGCAGTTCTTC. This codes for CANPPGQVHPSYNEQFF.

The gene calls are TRBV20-1 and TRBJ2-5, with D perhaps given as TRBD1 or TRBD2 (5 bases each). Germline CDR1 is DFQATT and CDR2 is SNEGSKA (reference sequence). V was shortened by 3 bases and J by 2 bases, with 13 bases between the two germline ends. The CDR3 sequence is 14 residues long. The CDR3 here is CSARATGQQETQYF. The CDR3 region has the DNA TGCAGTGCTAGGGCGACGGGGCAACAAGAGACCCAGTACTTC.

This chain connects TRBV9 to TRBJ2-3; 7 bases map to TRBD2. The CDR3 totals 16 residues. J was trimmed by 2 bases and V by 3 bases; bases with no gene match: 9. The germline V gene encodes CDR1 SGDLS and CDR2 YYNGEE. For the CDR3, the DNA is TGTGCCAGCAGCGCCAAGGGAGGGCCCCCCACAGATACGCAGTATTTT. Translation gives CASSAKGGPPTDTQYF.

This clonotype occurred a few times. V usage is TRBV7-9 and J usage is TRBJ1-1; D might be TRBD1 (5 bases). The germline V and J ends were trimmed by 5 bases and 1 base, with 11 bases remaining between them. The CDR3 is made up of 14 amino acids. Germline V gene lookup returns CDR1 SEHNR and CDR2 FQNEAQ (reference sequence). The CDR3 reads CASSQNQGNTEAFF. Written as DNA, the CDR3 is TGTGCCAGCAGCCAAAACCAGGGGAACACTGAAGCTTTCTTT.

In this sample, this clonotype turned up a few times. The J gene is TRBJ1-1, the V gene TRBV6-1; unclear D gene. The length of the CDR3 is 12 residues. Germline V lookup: CDR1 MNHNS, CDR2 SASEGT. V lost 10 bases, J lost 1 base, and 10 bases lay in between. The CDR3 reads CATSRENTEAFF. CDR3 nucleotides: TGTGCCACCTCACGCGAGAACACTGAAGCTTTCTTT.

The sample holds a few counts of this clonotype. The chain combines TRBV19 with TRBJ2-7; TRBD1 is a possible D gene (5 bases). V was cut by 7 bases and J by 7 bases, with 20 bases left in between. CDR1 is LNHDA and CDR2 is SQIVND in the germline V gene (reference sequence). The CDR3 has 14 amino acids. CDR3 sequence reads: CASKVQPQVGEQYF. CDR3 DNA: TGTGCCAGTAAGGTTCAGCCACAGGTGGGGGAGCAGTACTTC.

In its sample, this clonotype was seen a few times. The chain employs TRBV7-6 and TRBJ1-6; possibly TRBD1 for D (5 bases). Trimming shortened V by 1 base and J by 5 bases, and 9 bases separated the two germline ends. Germline V gene lookup returns CDR1 SGHVS and CDR2 FNYEAQ. This CDR3 comprises 15 residues. The CDR3 is CASSLDRRDNSPLHF. The DNA of the CDR3 is TGTGCCAGCAGCTTAGACAGGAGAGATAATTCACCCCTCCACTTT.

This clonotype has a handful of counts. This chain connects TRBV5-8 to TRBJ1-6, with a tentative D call TRBD1 (5 bases). The CDR3 has 14 residues. The germline V gene encodes CDR1 SGHTS and CDR2 YDEGEE. With 3 bases removed from V and 4 bases from J, the gap between germline ends came to 8 bases. CDR3 in DNA: TGTGCCAGCAGCTCCAGGGAATATAATTCACCCCTCCACTTT. It encodes CASSSREYNSPLHF.

V is TRBV29-1 and J is TRBJ2-1, with no clear D. V lost 5 bases to trimming and J lost 3 bases, with 8 bases between them. This CDR3 has 12 amino acids. The V gene's germline CDR1 is SQVTM and CDR2 ANQGSEA. CDR3 DNA sequence: TGCAGCGTTCGGGTCGGCTACAATGAGCAGTTCTTC. Its protein product is CSVRVGYNEQFF.

The table lists this clonotype with many counts. In DNA form, the CDR3 reads TGCAGTGCTCCTCCGGCGGGAGGGAGGGAGCAGTACTTC. Encoded protein: CSAPPAGGREQYF. The rearrangement joins TRBV20-1 to TRBJ2-7, with 9 bases that match TRBD2. Germline assignment: CDR1 DFQATT and CDR2 SNEGSKA (reference sequence). The CDR3 is 13 amino acids. Unmatched junction bases numbered 9, after V lost 5 bases and J lost 7 bases.

This chain joins TRBV3-1 and TRBJ2-3, with 9 bases fitting TRBD2. CDR3 size: 17 residues. With V trimmed by 0 bases and J by 2 bases, 6 bases remained unmatched. Per the germline V gene, CDR1 is LGHDT and CDR2 is YNNKEL (reference sequence). CDR3 sequence (DNA): TGTGCCAGCAGCCAAGATGAACTAGCGGGTCTCACAGATACGCAGTATTTT. This encodes CASSQDELAGLTDTQYF.

There are a few counts of this clonotype. V is TRBV10-3 and J is TRBJ1-5; D is unresolved. The V gene lost 3 bases and the J gene lost 6 bases, with 9 bases spanning the gap. The germline CDR1 and CDR2 sequences are ENHRY and SYGVKD. The CDR3 runs 13 residues. This CDR3 is CAISDHEVQPQHF. The CDR3 DNA is TGTGCCATCAGTGATCATGAGGTTCAGCCCCAGCATTTT.

This clonotype occurred a few times. The rearrangement uses TRBV27 and TRBJ1-5, with D possibly TRBD1 on 5 matching bases. CDR3 length: 14 amino acids. Germline CDR1 reads MNHEY; CDR2 reads SMNVEV (reference sequence). Trimming removed 9 bases from V and 4 bases from J, with 16 bases in between. In nucleotides, the CDR3 is TGTGCCAGTGGCAGGCAGGGCGGAAATCAGCCCCAGCATTTT. This encodes CASGRQGGNQPQHF.

This clonotype came up many times. CDR3 DNA: TGTGCCTTACGAGGACAGGCGATCTCAGGAAACACCATATATTTT. Amino acids: CALRGQAISGNTIYF. This rearrangement joins TRBV12-3 or TRBV12-4 to TRBJ1-3, with TRBD1 matching over 7 bases. This CDR3 has 15 residues. V lost 11 bases and J lost 4; bases outside the gene matches: 14.

The chain combines TRBV3-1 with TRBJ2-3; perhaps TRBD1 as D (5 bases). The CDR3 spans 15 residues. V was trimmed by 3 bases and J by 2 bases, leaving 12 bases between them. Germline V gene data show CDR1 as LGHDT and CDR2 as YNNKEL (reference sequence). CDR3 bases: TGTGCCAGCAGCCAGGACACCCTAATCACAGATACGCAGTATTTT. Translated, it gives CASSQDTLITDTQYF.

This clonotype was observed many times. The V gene is TRBV7-2, the J gene TRBJ2-1; D is perhaps TRBD2 (5 bases). This CDR3 has 13 residues. Deletions cut 1 base from V and 9 bases from J, with 10 bases between. Per germline, CDR1 SGHTA and CDR2 FQGNSA. This CDR3 is CASSLGVAREQFF. CDR3 nucleotides: TGTGCCAGCAGCTTAGGGGTAGCGCGTGAGCAGTTCTTC. Combining the CDR3 with reference TRBV7-2 and TRBJ2-1 gives the whole variable domain GAGVSQSPSNKVTEKGKDVELRCDPISGHTALYWYRQSLGQGLEFLIYFQGNSAPDKSGLPSDRFSAERTGGSVSTLTIQRTQQEDSAVYLCASSLGVAREQFFGPGTRLTVL.

This clonotype was found a few times. The rearrangement uses TRBV7-9 and TRBJ2-4; no definite D call. The V gene's germline CDR1 is SEHNR and CDR2 FQNEAQ (reference sequence). The CDR3 loop spans 15 amino acids. The ends were cut back, 5 bases at V and 0 bases at J, with 11 bases in the middle. The DNA for the CDR3 is TGTGCCAGCAGCCCCGGACCCGTAGCCAAAAACATTCAGTACTTC. Translating gives CASSPGPVAKNIQYF.

The chain has TRBV4-3 and TRBJ2-7; tentatively, D is TRBD2 (6 bases). The CDR3 covers 15 residues. Germline CDR1 is LGHNA and CDR2 is YSLEER. V was clipped by 3 bases and J by 5 bases, with 17 bases between them. The CDR3 sequence: CASSQGGLGVDEQYF. The CDR3, as DNA: TGCGCCAGCAGCCAGGGAGGCCTCGGGGTCGACGAGCAGTACTTC.

Ten or more counts support this clonotype. The chain employs TRBV11-1 and TRBJ1-1; D uncertain. The CDR3 runs 11 residues. Germline CDR1 and CDR2: SGHAT and FQDESV (reference sequence). V lost 1 base and J lost 11, with 8 bases in between. Here the CDR3 reads CASSLGRAAFF. CDR3 nucleotides: TGTGCCAGCAGCTTAGGACGGGCGGCTTTCTTT.

This CDR3 reads CASRGPDNSPLHF. In DNA, the CDR3 is TGTGCCAGCCGGGGGCCAGATAATTCACCCCTCCACTTT. V and J are TRBV19 and TRBJ1-6, with D possibly TRBD1 on 6 matching bases. The ends were cut back, 9 bases at V and 5 bases at J, with 11 bases in the middle. Per germline, CDR1 LNHDA and CDR2 SQIVND (reference sequence). The CDR3 is made up of 13 amino acids.

The chain links TRBV5-1 to TRBJ2-3, with 13 bases that match TRBD2. The CDR3 has 17 residues. V trimming: 0 bases; J trimming: 9 bases; junction bases outside the gene matches: 10. Germline lookup yields CDR1 SGHRS and CDR2 YFSETQ. CDR3 nucleotide sequence: TGCGCCAGCAGCTTGGGACTAGCGGGGGGCCAGTGGAGGACGCAGTATTTT. Its protein is CASSLGLAGGQWRTQYF.

V usage is TRBV9 and J usage is TRBJ1-4, with unresolved D. Deletions cut 3 bases from V and 0 bases from J, with 24 bases between. CDR1 is SGDLS, CDR2 YYNGEE, per germline. The CDR3 has 20 amino acids. As DNA, the CDR3 is TGTGCCAGCAGCGCCTCTCCCGGTGACGGCGAATTAACAACTAATGAAAAACTGTTTTTT. Its protein is CASSASPGDGELTTNEKLFF.

The chain employs TRBV6-1 and TRBJ2-3; 9 bases line up with TRBD2. V trimming: 5 bases; J trimming: 2 bases; junction bases outside the gene matches: 2. The CDR3 has 14 amino acids. The germline CDR1 and CDR2 sequences are MNHNS and SASEGT. The CDR3 is CASSTSGLTDTQYF. The CDR3, as DNA: TGTGCCAGCAGTACTAGCGGGCTCACAGATACGCAGTATTTT.